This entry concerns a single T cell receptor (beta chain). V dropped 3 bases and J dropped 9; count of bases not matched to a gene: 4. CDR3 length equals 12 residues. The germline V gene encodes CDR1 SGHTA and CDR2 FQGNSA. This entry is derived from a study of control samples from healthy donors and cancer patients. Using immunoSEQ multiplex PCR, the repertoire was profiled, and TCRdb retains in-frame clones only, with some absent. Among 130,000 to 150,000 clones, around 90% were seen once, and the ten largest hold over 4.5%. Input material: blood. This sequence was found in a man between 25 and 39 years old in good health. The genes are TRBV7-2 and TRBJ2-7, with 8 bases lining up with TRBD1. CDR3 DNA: TGTGCCAGCAGCTTGACGGACAGGGTGCAGTACTTC. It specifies CASSLTDRVQYF.